Sequencing of this T cell receptor (beta chain) was carried out in a study of shared clonotypes between healthy human individuals. Trimming cost V 3 bases and J 1 base; bases outside gene matches: 3. CDR3 length: 14 amino acids. Germline V gives CDR1 SGHDT, CDR2 YYEEEE. Generated by immunoSEQ multiplex PCR, the TCRdb table keeps only in-frame clones and is missing some. The sample has around 940,000 clones; 60% to 85% are singletons. This clone has just a few counts. The sample was memory CD4+ T cells sorted from blood. Subset denoted: CD45RA-negative fraction. The clonotype comes from a man aged 18-30 years in good health. The gene calls are TRBV5-6 and TRBJ2-7, with TRBD2 identical over 8 bases. The DNA for the CDR3 is TGTGCCAGCAGCTCGCGGGGGGCGTCCTACGAGCAGTACTTC. This encodes CASSSRGASYEQYF.